One T cell receptor (beta chain) is described in this entry. These data belong to a study of blood T cell repertoires in COVID-19. Profiling relied on immunoSEQ multiplex PCR, and the TCRdb table lists in-frame clones only, not all of them. This repertoire shows more than 200,000 clones, approximately 86% found once; its top ten account for roughly 4.9%. Followed over time, Seattle patients had been enrolled while infection was active. The V gene's germline CDR1 is MNHEY and CDR2 SMNVEV (reference sequence). The V gene lost 4 bases and the J gene lost 2 bases, with 9 bases spanning the gap. The CDR3 spans 14 residues.

The V and J genes are TRBV27 and TRBJ2-1; D perhaps matches TRBD1 (6 bases). The sample comprised peripheral blood. This TCR was recovered from a woman aged 55-70 years with COVID-19, enrolled during active disease. The CDR3 region has the DNA TGTGCCAGCAGTTACCGGGACACCTACAATGAGCAGTTCTTC. It specifies CASSYRDTYNEQFF.